Described below is a single T cell receptor (beta chain) sequence and its context. Sample treatment: oral pan-JAK inhibitor, 5-10 mg twice daily. The sample originates from a study of CD8+ T cells in alopecia areata. Germline CDR1 reads LNHNV; CDR2 reads YYDKDF (reference sequence). Trimming removed 0 bases at V and 7 bases at J, with 12 bases between. The CDR3 consists of 15 residues. Sequencing used cDNA as its template, made by extracting RNA and reverse transcribing it. Some clones are missing from TCRdb's copy, which holds only in-frame ones; the method was immunoSEQ multiplex PCR. Of 95,000 to 100,000 clones listed, more than 55% are singletons.

V and J are TRBV15 and TRBJ2-2, with a tentative D call TRBD1 (6 bases). The specimen was CD8+ T cells sorted from blood, collected at week 4, from a patient treated with tofacitinib. This clonotype was obtained from a human donor with alopecia areata. The CDR3 protein is CATSRDMGAGGELFF. CDR3 in DNA: TGTGCCACCAGCAGAGATATGGGGGCCGGCGGGGAGCTGTTTTTT.